This is a list of T cell receptor beta chains from one sample in a study of identical twins. MiXCR, applied by TCRdb to the 5' RACE reads, yields one record per CDR3 protein. This table has more than 1.5 million distinct CDR3 sequences, roughly a third appearing once. The sequenced material came from cord blood. These receptors originate from a newborn girl in good health. The CDR3 runs from the conserved cysteine through the conserved F or W. A D gene is named only where the DNA matches it firmly. Rows may omit the clone size; those that give it use once, few, many or a size class.

-,15,TRBJ2-7,TRBD2,TRBV4-2,TGTGCCAGCAGCCAAGATGGGACTATCTACAATGAGCAGTACTTC,CASSQDGTIYNEQYF
-,14,TRBJ1-2,TRBD1,TRBV11-2,TGTGCCAGCAGCTTCAGGGGGCTCGCATATGGCTACACCTTC,CASSFRGLAYGYTF
few,18,TRBJ2-7,-,TRBV4-1,TGCGCCAGCAGCCCATCCAATGGGCAGGGAAAGGGATCCTACGAGCAGTACTTC,CASSPSNGQGKGSYEQYF
few,15,TRBJ2-3,-,TRBV10-3,TGTGCCATCAGTGCTGGGCTAGCTAGCACAGATACGCAGTATTTT,CAISAGLASTDTQYF
-,15,TRBJ2-7,TRBD1,TRBV20-1,TGCAGTGCTAGAGATACGGGACAGGGAAGGTACGAGCAGTACTTC,CSARDTGQGRYEQYF
-,14,TRBJ2-3,-,TRBV27,TGTGCCAGCAGTTTAAGCATTGGGTCGGATACGCAGTATTTT,CASSLSIGSDTQYF
-,11,TRBJ2-7,-,TRBV6-5,TGTGCCACAATCCAGGGTAGTGGGCAGTACTTC,CATIQGSGQYF
-,15,TRBJ2-7,-,TRBV4-2,TGTGCCGGCAGCCAAGGACAACCCTCCACCTACGAGCAGTACTTC,CAGSQGQPSTYEQYF
few,18,TRBJ2-3,-,TRBV4-1,TGCGCCAGCAGCCAAGAGGCCCCGGGACTCCTAAAAACAGATACGCAGTATTTT,CASSQEAPGLLKTDTQYF
-,14,TRBJ2-7,TRBD1,TRBV28,TGTGCCAGCACCGAGGGGACAGGACCCTACGAGCAGTACTTC,CASTEGTGPYEQYF
-,15,TRBJ2-7,TRBD1,TRBV20-1,TGCAGTGCTAGTGTAACCGGACAGGGCTCCTACGAGCAGTACTTC,CSASVTGQGSYEQYF
few,14,TRBJ2-1,TRBD2,TRBV14,TGTGCCAGCAGCCCTCAGCGGGGGGGGAATGAGCAGTTCTTC,CASSPQRGGNEQFF
-,15,TRBJ2-7,-,TRBV27,TGTGCCAGCAGGTCCGGGGCAAGTGGGCGTAATGAGCAGTACTTC,CASRSGASGRNEQYF
-,12,TRBJ2-3,-,TRBV7-2,TGTGCCAGCACCCCACTAAAAGATACGCAGTATTTT,CASTPLKDTQYF
-,9,TRBJ1-2,-,TRBV6-6,TGTGCCAGCAGTTACGACTACACCTTC,CASSYDYTF
-,14,TRBJ2-3,-,TRBV7-9,TGTGCCAGCAGCATTAGCAACACACGGGATACGCAGTATTTT,CASSISNTRDTQYF
few,13,TRBJ2-3,-,TRBV29-1,TGCAGCGCCGCCCGAGGGCGCACAGATACGCAGTATTTT,CSAARGRTDTQYF
-,14,TRBJ2-4,-,TRBV20-1,TGCAGTGCTAGTAGGGCAGGGCCGATAAACATTCAGTACTTC,CSASRAGPINIQYF
few,16,TRBJ2-7,TRBD1,TRBV25-1,TGTGCCAGCAGTGACTCTCCGGGACAGACCAGGGATGAGCAGTACTTC,CASSDSPGQTRDEQYF
-,11,TRBJ2-1,-,TRBV29-1,TGCAGCATCGGGACTTACAATGAGCAGTTCTTC,CSIGTYNEQFF
-,15,TRBJ1-2,-,TRBV20-1,TGCAGTGCTAAACCCAGCGCCCAGCTTTTCTATGGCTACACCTTC,CSAKPSAQLFYGYTF
-,14,TRBJ2-1,-,TRBV5-5,TGTGCCAGCAGCTTGGAGAGGGGAGACAATGAGCAGTTCTTC,CASSLERGDNEQFF
few,17,TRBJ2-7,-,TRBV21-1,TGTGCCAGCAGCAAAACGCCCTTACTAGAGATCCCCTACGAGCAGTACTTC,CASSKTPLLEIPYEQYF
once,15,TRBJ2-5,-,TRBV10-3,TGTGCCATCAGGGAGCTATCTGGGTCCTACAATGAGCAGTACTTC,CAIRELSGSYNEQYF
few,8,TRBJ2-3,-,TRBV7-9,TGTGCCAACAGCACGCAGTATTTT,CANSTQYF
few,17,TRBJ2-3,-,TRBV7-2,TGTGCCAGCAGCTTATACCCGATCGGCTCCGGCACAGATACGCAGTATTTT,CASSLYPIGSGTDTQYF
few,15,TRBJ2-3,-,TRBV4-1,TGCGCCAGCAGCCAAACGCGTATGGGCCCGGATACGCAGTATTTT,CASSQTRMGPDTQYF
many,12,TRBJ2-7,TRBD1,TRBV29-1,TGCAGCGTTGGGGGGACAGACTACGAGCAGTACTTC,CSVGGTDYEQYF
few,16,TRBJ2-1,TRBD1,TRBV10-3,TGTGCCATCAGTGAGTCGTTCGGGACAGGGGGCGGTGAGCAGTTCTTC,CAISESFGTGGGEQFF
-,15,TRBJ1-4,-,TRBV5-5,TGTGCCAGCAGCTTGCCACTAACAACTAATGAAAAACTGTTTTTT,CASSLPLTTNEKLFF
-,13,TRBJ2-7,-,TRBV10-2,TGCGCCAGCAGGGAAGACCCCTACAATGAGCAGTACTTC,CASREDPYNEQYF
many,13,TRBJ2-7,TRBD2,TRBV4-2,TGTGCCAGCAGCCGAAGCGGGGGCTACGAGCAGTACTTC,CASSRSGGYEQYF
-,15,TRBJ2-3,-,TRBV7-2,TGTGCCAGCAGCTTAGGACGAGCCGTCACGGATACGCAGTATTTT,CASSLGRAVTDTQYF
few,12,TRBJ2-3,-,TRBV12-3/TRBV12-4,TGTGCCAGCAGTTTCCCATCGGCAGGGCAGTATTTT,CASSFPSAGQYF
few,19,TRBJ2-2,TRBD2,TRBV5-1,TGCGCCAGCAGCCCTCGACTAGCGGGGGCCAATCCGAACACCGGGGAGCTGTTTTTT,CASSPRLAGANPNTGELFF
few,16,TRBJ2-1,TRBD2,TRBV7-9,TGTGCCAGCAGCTCGACTAGCGCTAGCTCCTACAATGAGCAGTTCTTC,CASSSTSASSYNEQFF
few,15,TRBJ1-6,TRBD1,TRBV6-5,TGTGCCAGCAGTTACTCGAACAGGGGGCTTTCACCCCTCCACTTT,CASSYSNRGLSPLHF
-,13,TRBJ2-2,-,TRBV20-1,TGCAGTGTTAGAGGGTCAGTGGTCGGGGAGCTGTTTTTT,CSVRGSVVGELFF
few,14,TRBJ1-1,-,TRBV6-1,TGTGCCAGCAGTGACCGGACAGCACCCCATGAAGCTTTCTTT,CASSDRTAPHEAFF
-,16,TRBJ2-1,TRBD2,TRBV5-6,TGTGCCAGCAGCTTGGGACTAGCGGGGCCGTTCAATGAGCAGTTCTTC,CASSLGLAGPFNEQFF
-,14,TRBJ1-5,-,TRBV29-1,TGCAGCGTTGACGTTCTGACAGGAAATCAGCCCCAGCATTTT,CSVDVLTGNQPQHF
-,17,TRBJ1-1,-,TRBV4-1,TGCGCCAGCAGCCAAGGCAGGGGCGGAAGGGGAGTCACTGAAGCTTTCTTT,CASSQGRGGRGVTEAFF
-,14,TRBJ2-3,-,TRBV20-1,TGCAGTGCTAGCCCTCCACGGCCCACAGATACGCAGTATTTT,CSASPPRPTDTQYF
-,16,TRBJ2-5,-,TRBV21-1,TGTGCCAGCAGCAAAGATTGGCGGGATTTCCGCAATGAGCAGTACTTC,CASSKDWRDFRNEQYF
-,15,TRBJ2-2,-,TRBV21-1,TGTGCCAGCAGGGACAGGGGGCGGAACACCGGGGAGCTGTTTTTT,CASRDRGRNTGELFF
few,14,TRBJ2-5,TRBD1,TRBV19,TGTGCCAGTAGTTCCGGACAGGGGACTAAAGAGCAGTACTTC,CASSSGQGTKEQYF
few,16,TRBJ1-2,-,TRBV25-1,TGTGCCAGCAGTGAATACGGGCCAGGGCTCAACTATGGCTACACCTTC,CASSEYGPGLNYGYTF
-,16,TRBJ2-3,TRBD1,TRBV12-3/TRBV12-4,TGTGCCAGCAGAAAAAAGGCGGGACAGGAGACAGATACGCAGTATTTT,CASRKKAGQETDTQYF
-,12,TRBJ2-7,-,TRBV27,TGTGCCAGCAGTTTATATGGAGTCGAGCAGTACTTC,CASSLYGVEQYF
few,13,TRBJ1-3,TRBD1,TRBV10-3,TGTGCCATCGGGACAGTCTCTGGAAACACCATATATTTT,CAIGTVSGNTIYF
-,13,TRBJ1-5,TRBD1,TRBV29-1,TGCAGCGTAGGGACAGGGGGCAGCCAGCCCCAGCATTTT,CSVGTGGSQPQHF
-,13,TRBJ2-5,TRBD1,TRBV30,TGTGCCTGGAGTGACAGGGGGCTAGAGACCCAGTACTTC,CAWSDRGLETQYF
-,15,TRBJ1-5,TRBD1,TRBV20-1,TGCAGTGCTCCCCGGACAGGGAGGTTCAATCAGCCCCAGCATTTT,CSAPRTGRFNQPQHF
few,14,TRBJ2-6,-,TRBV20-1,TGCAGTGGATCAGAGGTCTCTGGGGCCAACGTCCTGACTTTC,CSGSEVSGANVLTF
few,17,TRBJ1-2,-,TRBV7-2,TGTGCCAGCAGCTTAGCAACGGGGGGCATAGCTAACTATGGCTACACCTTC,CASSLATGGIANYGYTF
-,12,TRBJ2-3,-,TRBV20-1,TGCAGTGCTAGAGATGGGCGGGGGCCGCAGTATTTT,CSARDGRGPQYF
-,16,TRBJ1-6,-,TRBV6-5,TGTGCCAGCAGATCCGACAGGAAGGCCTATAATTCACCCCTCCACTTT,CASRSDRKAYNSPLHF
-,15,TRBJ2-5,-,TRBV21-1,TGTGCCAGCAGCAAAAGCCCTCTGCGGGAGAATGAGCAGTACTTC,CASSKSPLRENEQYF
-,16,TRBJ2-2,TRBD1,TRBV12-3/TRBV12-4,TGTGCCAGCAGTTTCCGGACAGGGCTGAACACCGGGGAGCTGTTTTTT,CASSFRTGLNTGELFF
few,13,TRBJ2-3,-,TRBV10-3,TGTGCCATCGGGAACAGGGGAGGCGATACGCAGTATTTT,CAIGNRGGDTQYF